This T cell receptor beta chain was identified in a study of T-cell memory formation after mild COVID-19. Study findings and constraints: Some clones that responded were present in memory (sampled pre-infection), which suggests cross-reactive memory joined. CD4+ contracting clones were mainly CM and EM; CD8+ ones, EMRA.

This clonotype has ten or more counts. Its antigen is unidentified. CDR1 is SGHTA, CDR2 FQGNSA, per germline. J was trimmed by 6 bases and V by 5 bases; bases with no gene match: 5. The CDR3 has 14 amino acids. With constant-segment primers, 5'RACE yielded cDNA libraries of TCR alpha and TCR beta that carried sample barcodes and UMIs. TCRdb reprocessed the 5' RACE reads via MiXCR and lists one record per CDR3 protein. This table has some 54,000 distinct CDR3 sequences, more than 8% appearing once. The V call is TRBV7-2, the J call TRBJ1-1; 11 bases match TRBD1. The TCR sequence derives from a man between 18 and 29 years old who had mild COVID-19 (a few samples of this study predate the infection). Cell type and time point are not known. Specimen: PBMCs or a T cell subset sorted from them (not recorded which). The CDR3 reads CASSADRGPAEAFF. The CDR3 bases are TGTGCCAGCAGCGCGGACAGGGGGCCCGCTGAAGCTTTCTTT. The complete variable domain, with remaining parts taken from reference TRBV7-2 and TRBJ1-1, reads GAGVSQSPSNKVTEKGKDVELRCDPISGHTALYWYRQSLGQGLEFLIYFQGNSAPDKSGLPSDRFSAERTGGSVSTLTIQRTQQEDSAVYLCASSADRGPAEAFFGQGTRLTVV.